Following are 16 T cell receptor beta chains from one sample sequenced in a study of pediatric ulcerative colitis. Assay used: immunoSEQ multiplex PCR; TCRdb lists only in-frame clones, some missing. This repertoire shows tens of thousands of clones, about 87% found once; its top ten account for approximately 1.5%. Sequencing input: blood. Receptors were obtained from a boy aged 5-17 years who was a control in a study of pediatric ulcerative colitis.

CDR3 bases: TGTGCCAGCAGTTTCCAGGGGGCTAGAGAGACCCAGTACTTC. It codes for CASSFQGARETQYF. The gene calls are TRBV28 and TRBJ2-5; 8 bases are a match to TRBD1. CDR1 is MDHEN, CDR2 SYDVKM, per germline. The length of the CDR3 is 14 residues. Trimming cost V 3 bases and J 4 bases; bases outside gene matches: 4.

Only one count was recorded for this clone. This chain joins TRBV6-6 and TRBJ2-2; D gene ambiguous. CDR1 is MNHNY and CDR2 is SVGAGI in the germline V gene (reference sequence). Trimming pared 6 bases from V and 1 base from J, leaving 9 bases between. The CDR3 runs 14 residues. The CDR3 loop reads CASSVILNTGELFF. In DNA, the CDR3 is TGTGCCAGCAGCGTAATTTTGAACACCGGGGAGCTGTTTTTT.

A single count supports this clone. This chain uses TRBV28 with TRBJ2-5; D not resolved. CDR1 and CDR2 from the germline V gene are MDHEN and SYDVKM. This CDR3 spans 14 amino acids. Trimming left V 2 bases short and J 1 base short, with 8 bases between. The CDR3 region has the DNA TGTGCCAGCAGTTTAACGCGCCCCCAAGAGACCCAGTACTTC. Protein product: CASSLTRPQETQYF.

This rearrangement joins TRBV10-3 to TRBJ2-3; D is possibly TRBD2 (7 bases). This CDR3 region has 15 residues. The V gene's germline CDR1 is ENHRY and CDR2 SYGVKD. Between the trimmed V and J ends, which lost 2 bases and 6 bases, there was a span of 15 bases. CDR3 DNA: TGTGCCATCAGTGAGGACGAGGGGGGGTGGGATACGCAGTATTTT. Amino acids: CAISEDEGGWDTQYF.

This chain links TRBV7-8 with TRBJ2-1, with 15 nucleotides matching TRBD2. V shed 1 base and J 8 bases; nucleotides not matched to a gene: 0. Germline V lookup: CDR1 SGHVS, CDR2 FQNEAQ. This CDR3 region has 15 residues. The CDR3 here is CASSLGTSGRDEQFF. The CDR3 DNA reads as TGTGCCAGCAGCTTAGGGACTAGCGGGAGGGATGAGCAGTTCTTC.

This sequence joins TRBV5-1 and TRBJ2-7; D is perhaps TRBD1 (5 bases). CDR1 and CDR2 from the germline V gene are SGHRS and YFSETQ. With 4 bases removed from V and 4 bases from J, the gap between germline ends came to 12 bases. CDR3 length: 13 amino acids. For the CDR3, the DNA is TGCGCCAGCAGCCCTGACAGCGCGTACGAGCAGTACTTC. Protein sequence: CASSPDSAYEQYF.

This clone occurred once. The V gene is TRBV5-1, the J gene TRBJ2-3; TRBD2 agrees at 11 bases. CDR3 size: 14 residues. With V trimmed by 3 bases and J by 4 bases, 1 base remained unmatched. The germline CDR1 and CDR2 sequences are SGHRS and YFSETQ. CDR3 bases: TGCGCCAGCAGCTCTAGCGGGGGGCCAGATACGCAGTATTTT. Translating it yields CASSSSGGPDTQYF.

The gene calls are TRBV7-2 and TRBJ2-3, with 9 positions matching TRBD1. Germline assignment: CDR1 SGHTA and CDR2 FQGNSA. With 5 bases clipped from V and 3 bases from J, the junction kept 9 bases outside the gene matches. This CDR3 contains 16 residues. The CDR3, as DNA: TGTGCCAGCAGCATAACGACAGGGGGGATAACAGATACGCAGTATTTT. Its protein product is CASSITTGGITDTQYF.

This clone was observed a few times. The DNA of the CDR3 is TGTGCCAGCAGAACAGGACCCGCAGGTGAAGCTTTCTTT. Translating gives CASRTGPAGEAFF. V is TRBV25-1 and J is TRBJ1-1, with a weak D call TRBD1 (5 bases). CDR3 size: 13 residues. With 6 bases removed from V and 7 bases from J, the gap between germline ends came to 15 bases. Germline V gene sequence: CDR1 MGHDK, CDR2 SYGVNS.

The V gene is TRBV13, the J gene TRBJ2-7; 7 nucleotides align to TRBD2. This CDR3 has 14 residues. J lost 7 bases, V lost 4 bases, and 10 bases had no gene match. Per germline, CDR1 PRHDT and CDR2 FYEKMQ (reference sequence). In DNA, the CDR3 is TGTGCCAGCAGCTCGGGACTCGGGGAGGGAGAGCAGTACTTC. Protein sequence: CASSSGLGEGEQYF.

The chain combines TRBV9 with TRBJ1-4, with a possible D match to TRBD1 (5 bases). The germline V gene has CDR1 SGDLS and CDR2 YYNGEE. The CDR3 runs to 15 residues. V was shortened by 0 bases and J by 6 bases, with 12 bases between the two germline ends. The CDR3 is CASSVDIGVHEKLFF. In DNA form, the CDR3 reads TGTGCCAGCAGCGTAGATATAGGGGTGCATGAAAAACTGTTTTTT.

In DNA, the CDR3 is TGCAGCGTTGATCGTACAGGAATCAGCTCCTATAATTCACCCCTCCACTTT. Amino acid sequence: CSVDRTGISSYNSPLHF. This rearrangement joins TRBV29-1 to TRBJ1-6; tentative D call: TRBD1 (5 bases). CDR3 size: 17 residues. The V gene lost 3 bases and the J gene lost 0 bases, with 15 bases spanning the gap. Germline V gene data show CDR1 as SQVTM and CDR2 as ANQGSEA.

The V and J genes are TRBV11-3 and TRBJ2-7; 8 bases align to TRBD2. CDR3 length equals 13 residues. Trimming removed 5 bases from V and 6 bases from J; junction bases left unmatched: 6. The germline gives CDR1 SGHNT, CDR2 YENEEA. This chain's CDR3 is CASSRSGRGEQYF. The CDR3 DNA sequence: TGTGCCAGCAGCCGCAGCGGGAGAGGCGAGCAGTACTTC. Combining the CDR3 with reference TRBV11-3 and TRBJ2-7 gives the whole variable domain EAGVVQSPRYKIIEKKQPVAFWCNPISGHNTLYWYLQNLGQGPELLIRYENEEAVDDSQLPKDRFSAERLKGVDSTLKIQPAELGDSAVYLCASSRSGRGEQYFGPGTRLTVT.

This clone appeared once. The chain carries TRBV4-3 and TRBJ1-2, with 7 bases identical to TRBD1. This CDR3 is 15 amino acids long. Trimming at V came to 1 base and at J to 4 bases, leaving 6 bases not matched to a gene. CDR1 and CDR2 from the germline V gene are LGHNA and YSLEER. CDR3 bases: TGCGCCAGCAGCCAAGCGGCAGGGGGGGTCTATGGCTACACCTTC. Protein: CASSQAAGGVYGYTF.

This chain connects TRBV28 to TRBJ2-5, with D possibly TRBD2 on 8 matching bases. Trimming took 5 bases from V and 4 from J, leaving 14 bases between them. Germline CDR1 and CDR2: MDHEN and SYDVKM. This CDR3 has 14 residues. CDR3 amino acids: CASSTREGAETQYF. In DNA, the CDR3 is TGTGCCAGCAGTACCCGGGAGGGGGCAGAGACCCAGTACTTC.

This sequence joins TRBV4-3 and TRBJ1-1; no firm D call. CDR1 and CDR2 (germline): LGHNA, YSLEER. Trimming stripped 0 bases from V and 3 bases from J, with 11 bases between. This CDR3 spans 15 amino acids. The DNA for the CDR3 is TGCGCCAGCAGCCAAGATCGCCGAGGGTACACTGAAGCTTTCTTT. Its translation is CASSQDRRGYTEAFF.